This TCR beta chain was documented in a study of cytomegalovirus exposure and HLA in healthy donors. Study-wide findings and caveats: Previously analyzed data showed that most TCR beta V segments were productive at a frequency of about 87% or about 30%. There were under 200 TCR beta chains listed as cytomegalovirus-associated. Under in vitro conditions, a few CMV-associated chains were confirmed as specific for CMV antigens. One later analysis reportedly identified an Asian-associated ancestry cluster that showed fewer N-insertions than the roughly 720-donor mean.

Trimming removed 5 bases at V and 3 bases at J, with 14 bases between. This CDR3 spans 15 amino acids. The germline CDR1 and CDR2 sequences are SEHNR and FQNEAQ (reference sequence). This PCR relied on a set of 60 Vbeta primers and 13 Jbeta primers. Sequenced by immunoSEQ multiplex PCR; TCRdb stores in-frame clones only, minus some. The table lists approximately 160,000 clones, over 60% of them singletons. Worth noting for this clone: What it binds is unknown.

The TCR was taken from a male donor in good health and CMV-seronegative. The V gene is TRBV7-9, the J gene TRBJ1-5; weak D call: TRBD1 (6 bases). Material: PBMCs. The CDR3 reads CASSQYGQNNQPQHF. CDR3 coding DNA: TGTGCCAGCAGCCAATATGGACAGAACAATCAGCCCCAGCATTTT. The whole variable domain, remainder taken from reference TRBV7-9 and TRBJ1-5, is DTGVSQNPRHKITKRGQNVTFRCDPISEHNRLYWYRQTLGQGPEFLTYFQNEAQLEKSRLLSDRFSAERPKGSFSTLEIQRTEQGDSAMYLCASSQYGQNNQPQHFGDGTRLSIL.